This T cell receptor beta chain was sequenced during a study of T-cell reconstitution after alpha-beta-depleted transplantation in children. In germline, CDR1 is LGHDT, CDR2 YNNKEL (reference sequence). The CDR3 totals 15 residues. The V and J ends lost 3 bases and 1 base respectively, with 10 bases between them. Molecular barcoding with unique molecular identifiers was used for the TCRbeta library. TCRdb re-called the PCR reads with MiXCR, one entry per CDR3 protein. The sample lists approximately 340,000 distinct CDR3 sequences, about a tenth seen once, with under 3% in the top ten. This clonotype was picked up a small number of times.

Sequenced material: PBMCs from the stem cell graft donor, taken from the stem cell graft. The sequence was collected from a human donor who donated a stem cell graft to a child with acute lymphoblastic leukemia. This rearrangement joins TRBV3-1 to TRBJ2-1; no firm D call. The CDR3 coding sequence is TGTGCCAGCAGCCAGAGGAGCTTATCCTACAATGAGCAGTTCTTC. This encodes CASSQRSLSYNEQFF.